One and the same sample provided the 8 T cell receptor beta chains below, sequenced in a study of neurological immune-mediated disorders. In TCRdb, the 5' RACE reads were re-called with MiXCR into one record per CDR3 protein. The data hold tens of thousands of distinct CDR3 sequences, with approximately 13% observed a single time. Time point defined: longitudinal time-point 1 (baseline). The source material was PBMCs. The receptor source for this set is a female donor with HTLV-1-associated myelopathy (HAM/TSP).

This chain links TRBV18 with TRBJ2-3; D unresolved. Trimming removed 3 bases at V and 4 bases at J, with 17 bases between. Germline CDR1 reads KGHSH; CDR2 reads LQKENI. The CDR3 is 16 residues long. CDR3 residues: CASSPGKRRAADTQYF. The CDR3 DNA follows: TGTGCCAGCTCACCGGGAAAGAGACGGGCGGCAGATACGCAGTATTTT.

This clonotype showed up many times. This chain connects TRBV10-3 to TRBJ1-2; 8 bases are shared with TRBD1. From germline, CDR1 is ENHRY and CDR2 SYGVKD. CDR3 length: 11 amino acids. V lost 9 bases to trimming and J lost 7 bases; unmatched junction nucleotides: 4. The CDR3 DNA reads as TGTGCCATTACAGGGGGGAGTGGCTACACCTTC. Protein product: CAITGGSGYTF.

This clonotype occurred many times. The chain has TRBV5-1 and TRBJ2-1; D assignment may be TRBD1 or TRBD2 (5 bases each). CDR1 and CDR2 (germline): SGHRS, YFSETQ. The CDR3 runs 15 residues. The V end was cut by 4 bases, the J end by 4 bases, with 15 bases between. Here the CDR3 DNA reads TGCGCCAGCAGCCTTGAGAGGGGAGATTACAATGAGCAGTTCTTC. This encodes CASSLERGDYNEQFF.

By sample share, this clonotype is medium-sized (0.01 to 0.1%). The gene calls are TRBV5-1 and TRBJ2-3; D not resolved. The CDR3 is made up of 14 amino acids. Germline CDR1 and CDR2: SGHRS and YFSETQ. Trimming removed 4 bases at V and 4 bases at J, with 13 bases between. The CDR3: CASSRQDGADTQYF. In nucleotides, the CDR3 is TGCGCCAGCAGCCGTCAAGATGGGGCAGATACGCAGTATTTT.

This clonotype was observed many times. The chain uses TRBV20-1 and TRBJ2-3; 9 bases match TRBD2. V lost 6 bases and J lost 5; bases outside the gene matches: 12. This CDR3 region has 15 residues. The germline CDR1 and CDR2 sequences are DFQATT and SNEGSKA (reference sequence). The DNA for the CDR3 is TGCAGTGCCCTTGGACCGGGACTAGCTGAAGATACGCAGTATTTT. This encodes CSALGPGLAEDTQYF.

As DNA, the CDR3 is TGCAGTGCTAGAGATCCCGCTAGCGCTGACTACGAGCAGTACTTC. It specifies CSARDPASADYEQYF. V and J are TRBV20-1 and TRBJ2-7, with a tentative D call TRBD2 (6 bases). CDR1 and CDR2 (germline): DFQATT, SNEGSKA (reference sequence). This CDR3 comprises 15 residues. V lost 0 bases and J 3 bases, leaving 15 bases between the germline ends.

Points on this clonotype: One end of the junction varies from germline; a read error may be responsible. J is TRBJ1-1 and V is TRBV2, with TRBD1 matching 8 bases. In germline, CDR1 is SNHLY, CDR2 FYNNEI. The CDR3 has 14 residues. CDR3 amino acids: CACSITGGATESFF. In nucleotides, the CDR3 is TGTGCCTGCAGTATAACAGGGGGGGCCACTGAATCTTTCTTT.

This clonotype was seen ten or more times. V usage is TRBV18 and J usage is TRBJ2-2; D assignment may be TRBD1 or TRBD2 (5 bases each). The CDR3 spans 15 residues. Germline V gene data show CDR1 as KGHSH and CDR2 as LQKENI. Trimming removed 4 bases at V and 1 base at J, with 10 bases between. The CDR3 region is CASSQGRLNTGELFF. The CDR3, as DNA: TGTGCCAGCTCACAGGGACGGTTGAACACCGGGGAGCTGTTTTTT.